Reported below is one TCR beta chain. This record belongs to a study of blood T cell repertoires in COVID-19. Some clones are missing from TCRdb's copy, which holds only in-frame ones; the method was immunoSEQ multiplex PCR. The sample consists of hundreds of thousands of clones, approximately 85% of them appearing once. The TCR was taken from a man in his fifties with active or convalescent COVID-19. The specimen sequenced was peripheral blood.

CDR3 residues: CASSYLGRYTGELFF. CDR3 DNA sequence: TGTGCCAGCAGTTACTTGGGGAGATACACCGGGGAGCTGTTTTTT. The chain carries TRBV6-5 and TRBJ2-2; D is perhaps TRBD2 (5 bases). Per the germline V gene, CDR1 is MNHEY and CDR2 is SVGAGI. Between the trimmed V and J ends, which lost 1 base and 3 bases, there was a span of 9 bases. This CDR3 has 15 residues.